This T cell receptor beta chain was captured in a study of CXCR3-negative and CXCR3-positive naive CD8 T cells. Study conclusions and caveats: Similar TRBV-TRBJ gene usage was seen in naive CXCR3-negative and CXCR3-positive cells, but not in memory cells. The TRB CDR3s that CXCR3-positive naive cells carried were more hydrophobic than those of CXCR3-negative naive cells.

Researchers prepared the TRB cDNA libraries using 5' RACE with UMI labels. TCRdb reprocessed the 5' RACE reads and keeps a single row for each CDR3 protein, giving no DNA. The sample totals 85,000 to 90,000 distinct CDR3 sequences. The germline CDR1 and CDR2 sequences are MNHEY and SMNVEV (reference sequence). There are 13 residues in the CDR3. Worth noting for this clonotype: Its target is not known.

What was sequenced was naive CXCR3+ CD8+ T cells from blood. The sample's subset: CD45RO-CCR7+CD27+CD95- naive CD8+ T cells expressing CXCR3 (TNR3+). The chain carries TRBV27 and TRBJ2-5. The receptor's source is a human donor in good health. Some clones in this sample may be carry-over from other donors' samples. The CDR3 protein is CASSLGQAETQYF.